The 5 T cell receptor beta chains listed next were all sequenced from one sample in a study of human T cells and chemical hapten exposure. TCRdb re-analysed the RACE reads in MiXCR, keeping a single row per CDR3 protein. The top ten hold around 8.4% of the sample, which has nearly 350,000 distinct CDR3 sequences, approximately 6.3% seen once. Specified time point: patch test 1, 2 weeks after DPC sensitization. Treatment: therapeutic diphenylcyclopropenone sensitization with weekly scalp DPC. Sample: whole blood, taken in connection with sensitization to the hapten diphenylcyclopropenone (DPC). The receptors come from a young woman with alopecia areata. Some clones in this sample may be carry-over from other donors' samples.

This clonotype turned up a few times. The V gene is TRBV29-1, the J gene TRBJ1-5; D perhaps matches TRBD1 (5 bases). With 4 bases removed from V and 6 bases from J, the gap between germline ends came to 13 bases. Per germline, CDR1 SQVTM and CDR2 ANQGSEA. This CDR3 contains 13 residues. The DNA for the CDR3 is TGCAGCGTTGTATCCGGGGCGGGTCAGCCCCAGCATTTT. It translates to CSVVSGAGQPQHF. Looking up the rest from reference TRBV29-1 and TRBJ1-5 gives the full variable domain: SAVISQKPSRDICQRGTSLTIQCQVDSQVTMMFWYRQQPGQSLTLIATANQGSEATYESGFVIDKFPISRPNLTFSTLTVSNMSPEDSSIYLCSVVSGAGQPQHFGDGTRLSIL.

V usage is TRBV24-1 and J usage is TRBJ2-5, with 7 nucleotides matching TRBD2. Germline values: CDR1 KGHDR, CDR2 SFDVKD. CDR3 length: 13 residues. The trim removed 4 bases at V and 2 bases at J, leaving 0 bases unmatched. CDR3 nucleotides: TGTGCCACCAGTGACGGGGGGCAAGAGACCCAGTACTTC. Translating gives CATSDGGQETQYF.

This clonotype was seen a handful of times. V and J are TRBV6-5 and TRBJ1-6; possibly TRBD1 for D (6 bases). Between the trimmed V and J ends, which lost 0 bases and 10 bases, there was a span of 16 bases. Per germline, CDR1 MNHEY and CDR2 SVGAGI. The CDR3 covers 16 residues. CDR3 sequence reads: CASSYSNAGVDSPLHF. CDR3 DNA sequence: TGTGCCAGCAGTTACTCGAACGCAGGGGTGGACTCACCCCTCCACTTT.

This clonotype has a handful of counts. The CDR3 nucleotides read TGTGCCAGCAGCACACAGAGGAGACAGGAGGATATGTACAATGAGCAGTTCTTC. Its translation: CASSTQRRQEDMYNEQFF. The chain is built from TRBV7-3 and TRBJ2-1; TRBD1 might be the D (6 bases). This CDR3 comprises 18 residues. Trimming took 5 bases from V and 4 from J, leaving 24 bases between them. Germline V CDR1 and CDR2: SGHTA, FQGTGA.

This clonotype came up a few times. V gene TRBV29-1 combines with J gene TRBJ1-2; no clear D gene. Germline CDR1 is SQVTM and CDR2 is ANQGSEA. This CDR3 is built from 11 residues. V was cut by 4 bases and J by 8 bases, with 11 bases left in between. CDR3 sequence: CSVVNSEGYTF. The CDR3 DNA sequence: TGCAGCGTTGTGAACAGCGAGGGCTACACCTTC. Full variable domain (rest looked up from reference TRBV29-1 and TRBJ1-2): SAVISQKPSRDICQRGTSLTIQCQVDSQVTMMFWYRQQPGQSLTLIATANQGSEATYESGFVIDKFPISRPNLTFSTLTVSNMSPEDSSIYLCSVVNSEGYTFGSGTRLTVV.